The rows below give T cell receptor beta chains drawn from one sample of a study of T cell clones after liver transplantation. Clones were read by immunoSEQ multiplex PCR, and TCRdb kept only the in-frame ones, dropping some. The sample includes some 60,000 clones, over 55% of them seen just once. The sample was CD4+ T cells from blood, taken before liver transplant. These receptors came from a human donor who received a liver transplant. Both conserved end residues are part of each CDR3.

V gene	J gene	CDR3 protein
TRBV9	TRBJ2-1	CASSFSGGALYNEQFF
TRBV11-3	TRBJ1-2	CASSLGGSIGGYGYTF
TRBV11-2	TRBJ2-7	CASRQTVNYEQYF
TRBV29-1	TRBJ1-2	CSVSGGWGYTF
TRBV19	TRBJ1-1	CASSITANTEAFF
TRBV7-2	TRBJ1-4	CASSLQGGTNEKLFF
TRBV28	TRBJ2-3	CASSSSGGTDTQYF
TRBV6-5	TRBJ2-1	CASSYGTGNSDEQFF
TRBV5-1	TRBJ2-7	CASMSLSSSYEQYF
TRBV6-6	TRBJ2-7	CASSNGQGINEQYF
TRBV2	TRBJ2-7	CASKRDPDLYEQYF
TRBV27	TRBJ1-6	CASSSPGETYNSPLHF
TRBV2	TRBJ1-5	CASSEWDRNNQPQHF
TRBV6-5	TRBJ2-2	CASSYSGPSNTGELFF
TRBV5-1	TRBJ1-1	CASKTVENTEAFF
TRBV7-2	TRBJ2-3	CASSGRLAPADTQYF
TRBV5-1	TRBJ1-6	CASSLSTSYNSPLHF
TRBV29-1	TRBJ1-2	CSVLTGGIYGYTF
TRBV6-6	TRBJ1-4	CASRNREAATNEKLFF
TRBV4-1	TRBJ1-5	CASSQGRAQPQHF
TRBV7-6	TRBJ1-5	CASSRGSHQPQHF
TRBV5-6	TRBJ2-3	CASSLNSGGLVDTQYF
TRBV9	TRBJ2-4	CASSAWDSEKNIQYF
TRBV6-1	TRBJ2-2	CASNSEGAHTGELFF
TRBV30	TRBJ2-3	CAWTTSGDTQYF
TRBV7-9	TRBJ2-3	CASSLVAGPLIGDTQYF
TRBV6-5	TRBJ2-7	CASSSRTGASYEQYF
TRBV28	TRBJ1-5	CASTEQGHRPQHF
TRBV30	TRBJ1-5	CAWSVNLGHQPQHF
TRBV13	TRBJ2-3	CASSRTDTQYF
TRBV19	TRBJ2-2	CATRRAVGVGTGELFF
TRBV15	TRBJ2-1	CATSRDRGGQGTNEQFF
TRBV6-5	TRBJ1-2	CASSYPRGAGGYTF
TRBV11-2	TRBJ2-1	CASSLSRRNEQFF
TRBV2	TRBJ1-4	CASSDAGDEKLFF
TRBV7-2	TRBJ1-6	CASSLVTVSALHF
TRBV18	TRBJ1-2	CASSDRGNWGGYTF
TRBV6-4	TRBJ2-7	CASGQVILSYEQYF
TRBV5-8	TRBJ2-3	CASSFLQVSTDTQYF
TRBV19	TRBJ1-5	CASSTAGIRSQPQHF
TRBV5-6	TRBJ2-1	CASSLQVTAYNEQFF
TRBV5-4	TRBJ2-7	CASSPGQRSYEQYF
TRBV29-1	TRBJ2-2	CSVVRTVSTGELFF
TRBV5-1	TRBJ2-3	CASSLDGDRTDTQYF
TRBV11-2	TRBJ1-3	CASSIRGGSSSSGNTIYF